Listed here are 10 T cell receptor beta chains from one sample, sequenced in a study of cytomegalovirus exposure and HLA in healthy donors. It was with 60 Vbeta and 13 Jbeta primers that the PCR ran. TCRdb's copy holds only in-frame clones and misses some; the assay was immunoSEQ multiplex PCR. The sample shows roughly 160,000 clones, 84% of them seen only once. The source material was PBMCs. Source of these receptors: a man aged 25-45 years in good health and CMV-seronegative.

V usage is TRBV11-2 and J usage is TRBJ1-2; unclear D gene. The CDR3 totals 12 residues. The V gene's germline CDR1 is SGHAT and CDR2 FQNNGV. Trimming took 2 bases from V and 4 from J, leaving 5 bases between them. The CDR3 DNA is TGTGCCAGCAGCTTATACAGCTATGGCTACACCTTC. It is translated as CASSLYSYGYTF.

The genes are TRBV6-1 and TRBJ2-3; unclear D gene. V was shortened by 4 bases and J by 3 bases, with 11 bases between the two germline ends. The germline gives CDR1 MNHNS, CDR2 SASEGT. This CDR3 region has 14 residues. CDR3 sequence: CASSVIGLTDTQYF. The CDR3 bases are TGTGCCAGCAGTGTAATCGGGTTGACAGATACGCAGTATTTT.

In this sample, this clone turned up once. This chain uses TRBV29-1 with TRBJ2-1; 15 positions agree with TRBD2. The V and J ends lost 7 bases and 9 bases, in that order; junction bases with no gene match: 10. Looked up from germline, CDR1 is SQVTM and CDR2 is ANQGSEA. The CDR3 totals 15 residues. The CDR3 DNA follows: TGCAGCGCTCTACGGACTAGCGGGAGGGCCGCTGAGCAGTTCTTC. Amino acid sequence: CSALRTSGRAAEQFF.

The rearrangement uses TRBV11-2 and TRBJ2-5, with 7 positions matching TRBD1. Germline V gene sequence: CDR1 SGHAT, CDR2 FQNNGV. V trimming: 5 bases; J trimming: 2 bases; junction bases outside the gene matches: 17. CDR3 size: 18 residues. The CDR3 sequence is CASSPHRGYHPGQETQYF. CDR3 sequence (DNA): TGTGCCAGCAGCCCCCACAGGGGCTACCATCCGGGGCAAGAGACCCAGTACTTC.

This clone was detected only a few times. The CDR3 sequence: CASSPSQGARGYTF. In DNA, the CDR3 is TGTGCCAGCAGCCCGTCACAGGGGGCGCGAGGCTACACCTTC. The J gene is TRBJ1-2, the V gene TRBV7-9; 9 bases agree with TRBD1. Germline assignment: CDR1 SEHNR and CDR2 FQNEAQ (reference sequence). The ends lost 5 bases at V and 8 bases at J; junction bases unmatched: 9. CDR3 length: 14 residues.

This rearrangement joins TRBV5-8 to TRBJ1-4; no firm D call. Germline V gene sequence: CDR1 SGHTS, CDR2 YDEGEE. The CDR3 runs 15 residues. Trimming left V 0 bases short and J 0 bases short, with 6 bases between. The CDR3 DNA is TGTGCCAGCAGCTTGGTAGTTACAACTAATGAAAAACTGTTTTTT. Translation: CASSLVVTTNEKLFF. The full variable domain, its missing parts supplied by reference TRBV5-8 and TRBJ1-4, is EAGVTQSPTHLIKTRGQQATLRCSPISGHTSVYWYQQALGLGLQFLLWYDEGEERNRGNFPPRFSGRQFPNYSSELNVNALELEDSALYLCASSLVVTTNEKLFFGSGTQLSVL.

The rearrangement links TRBV27 to TRBJ2-7, with 8 bases matching TRBD1. CDR3 length equals 14 residues. Germline loops: CDR1 MNHEY, CDR2 SMNVEV (reference sequence). With V trimmed by 3 bases and J by 6 bases, 7 bases remained unmatched. CDR3: CASSLGTGVTEQYF. CDR3 DNA: TGTGCCAGCAGTTTGGGGACAGGAGTCACCGAGCAGTACTTC.

The rearrangement uses TRBV6-1 and TRBJ2-7; 10 nucleotides line up with TRBD1. The CDR3 extends over 15 amino acids. V shed 1 base, J shed 1 base, and the junction held 1 base outside the gene matches. In germline, CDR1 is MNHNS, CDR2 SASEGT. CDR3 protein: CASSEGTGGSYEQYF. CDR3 nucleotide sequence: TGTGCCAGCAGTGAAGGGACAGGGGGGTCCTACGAGCAGTACTTC.

The genes are TRBV6-1 and TRBJ2-3; 9 nucleotides line up with TRBD2. This CDR3 has 15 amino acids. Germline CDR1 and CDR2: MNHNS and SASEGT. Trimming removed 0 bases from V and 4 bases from J; junction bases left unmatched: 2. CDR3 nucleotides: TGTGCCAGCAGTGAAGCGGCGGGGGGGCCAGATACGCAGTATTTT. It yields the protein CASSEAAGGPDTQYF.

The chain couples TRBV28 to TRBJ2-3; 10 bases fit TRBD1. Germline V lookup: CDR1 MDHEN, CDR2 SYDVKM. The CDR3 covers 14 residues. V gave up 5 bases and J gave up 6 bases; unmatched junction bases: 5. This chain's CDR3 is CASSEDRGADTQYF. Here the CDR3 DNA reads TGTGCCAGCAGTGAGGACAGGGGGGCTGATACGCAGTATTTT.